This T cell receptor (beta chain) was obtained from a study of T cells after yellow fever vaccination. Notes on the study in general: Post-booster repertoires contained most primary-vaccination clones again (roughly 95% CD4, 85% to 90% CD8).

CDR1 is MNHEY, CDR2 SVGEGT, per germline. V dropped 2 bases and J dropped 2 bases, with 10 bases sitting between them. The CDR3 spans 14 residues. Generation of TCR cDNA used 5'RACE template switching (which added a universal primer site and UMIs). MiXCR, run by TCRdb on the 5' RACE reads, gives a single entry per CDR3 protein. The sample carries around 590,000 distinct CDR3 sequences, 9% to 15% recorded once. There are many counts of this clonotype. Its antigen is still unknown. The chain is built from TRBV6-2 or TRBV6-3 and TRBJ2-7; TRBD2 might be the D (6 bases). The sequenced sample was PBMCs, obtained on the day of the yellow fever booster vaccination. This TCR was recovered from a man aged 30 to 39 who received the YFV17D yellow fever vaccine. The CDR3 DNA follows: TGTGCCAGCAGTTACAGCGGGCCGACCTACGAGCAGTACTTC. As protein: CASSYSGPTYEQYF.